The entry below describes one T cell receptor (beta chain). Its antigen is unidentified. V was clipped by 4 bases and J by 4 bases; unmatched bases: 10. From germline, CDR1 is MNHNS and CDR2 SASEGT. CDR3 length equals 16 residues. PCR involved 60 Vbeta and 13 Jbeta primers. Authors' data handling: Later work found 74 million or so unique TCR beta chains, with roughly 11 million shared. Sequenced by immunoSEQ multiplex PCR; TCRdb stores in-frame clones only, minus some. V, J and clone size are those of that table, while D and trimming were read from the DNA. The table shows about 160,000 clones, with approximately 74% occurring only once. This sample stems from a study of cytomegalovirus exposure and HLA in healthy donors. Study-level findings and limits: Available immune exposure information covered CMV serostatus only. Reports credit the classifier with highly specific, highly sensitive diagnosis of cytomegalovirus status. Cytomegalovirus-associated TCR beta chains were listed, numbering roughly 150.

This clonotype was sampled from a woman under 40 in good health and CMV-seronegative. V usage is TRBV6-1 and J usage is TRBJ2-1; 7 nucleotides match TRBD2. The sample was PBMCs. The DNA for the CDR3 is TGTGCCAGCAGTGGATCCGAACTCGGGAGGTACAATGAGCAGTTCTTC. Its translation: CASSGSELGRYNEQFF.